This T cell receptor (beta chain) was recorded in a study of T cells in Graves' hyperthyroidism and ophthalmopathy (dated by TCRdb to about 2019). Background on the whole study: Peripheral blood was collected at initial diagnosis, before any treatment. The 100 or so discovery patients were divided at random into training and test sets in a 7:3 ratio. A discovery cohort of approximately 100 patients, roughly 45 with Graves' ophthalmopathy and approximately 55 with stable Graves' hyperthyroidism, was used to find distinguishing TCR V-J signatures. Thyroid tissue and blood T-cell repertoires from about six Graves' hyperthyroidism patients were also compared in the study. After blood sampling, hyperthyroidism patients were treated with methimazole at a starting dose of 30 mg daily, and ophthalmopathy patients were treated with high-dose intravenous methylprednisolone. Prospective prediction of ophthalmopathy was tested in an independent validation cohort consisting of under 20 hyperthyroidism patients and some 17 patients who later progressed to ophthalmopathy. TCR Vbeta CDR3 sequencing of some 140 peripheral blood samples (43 ophthalmopathy, around 80 hyperthyroidism and roughly 17 progressor patients) is reported in the paper. Overall results and qualifications from the work: In validation, the model predicted progression to ophthalmopathy a median of roughly 6.5 months before onset, with over 55% sensitivity and roughly 79% specificity. Sample size was not statistically predetermined, and blinding of investigators to group allocation was not performed. Most expanded thyroid clonotypes (frequency above 0.001) were also detected in blood, suggesting blood repertoires may reflect thyroid immune responses. Ophthalmopathy was separated from stable hyperthyroidism by a 13 V-J signature model, with around 90% sensitivity and roughly 81% specificity obtained in cross-validation and 80%/75% obtained in testing.

Trimming costs V 5 bases and J 0 bases, and their ends lie 14 bases apart. The germline V gene encodes CDR1 SEHNR and CDR2 FQNEAQ (reference sequence). The CDR3 measures 17 amino acids from cysteine to phenylalanine. The retained sequence is limited to the CDR3, 51 bases, with the frame set at the first base. The TCR beta CDR3 regions were amplified from RNA transcripts. The TCR CDR3 was subjected to a first round of RT-PCR using the HTBI primer set and the Qiagen OneStep RT-PCR kit. Libraries were constructed in a second round of multiplex PCR, after which size selection and purification were performed. Paired-end sequencing of the libraries was performed with 100 bp reads on an Illumina HiSeq2000. Regarding the original processing steps: Raw data were processed with SOAPnuke, discarding reads with adapters, uncalled bases, mean Phred below 15, or no exact constant-primer or identifier match. High-quality paired reads were merged using COPE v1.2.5, and each unique nucleotide sequence was defined as a clonotype. MiTCR v1.1 was used to align clonotypes to the IMGT TRBV, TRBD and TRBJ reference segments. The analysis included only V-J combinations with a frequency above 0.0001, which together covered around 99% of the repertoires. The TCS score was defined as the ratio of F50 (clonal expansion) to E x V (chaos), calculated using BLOSUM62-based TCRdist between CDR3 peptides within each V-J. Welch's t-statistics and random forest reduced roughly 500 V-J features to 13, which were used in a naive Bayes classifier (R e1071). The public reads were reprocessed in TCRdb via fastp at Q25 and MiXCR, keeping in-frame beta chains. Here each entry gathers all rows of one CDR3 protein and keeps the most common genes and DNA. In this record, the V and J calls reflect TCRdb's handling and not the investigators' own analysis. This sample holds fewer than 550,000 distinct CDR3 sequences; around a sixth were observed only once. Approximately 7.5% of the sample rests with the top ten.

This clonotype was observed many times. What antigen it recognizes has not been identified. No base quality information exists; no much larger clone differs at one position. A patient counted as having stable Graves' hyperthyroidism if no progression to ophthalmopathy occurred over 18 months of follow-up. The hyperthyroidism patients were between 18 and 65 years old and newly diagnosed, with a disease duration of less than 2 months. Any patient with an uncontrolled infection, another autoimmune disease, pregnancy or lactation was excluded. Clinical symptoms, serum thyroxine and TRAb, thyroid ultrasound, and orbital computed tomography formed the basis for the diagnoses. PBMCs were isolated from 7.5 to 10 ml of fresh peripheral blood by Ficoll-Paque density gradient centrifugation. Total RNA was extracted using Trizol reagent, and RNA quality was assessed on an Agilent 2100 Bioanalyzer.

The receptor's source is a young woman with Graves' hyperthyroidism. The sequence joins TRBV7-9 to TRBJ2-6, and TRBD1 may be the D gene, going by 6 matching bases. The sample taken for sequencing was blood. The CDR3 here reads CASSPTPGASGANVLTF. The DNA is TGTGCCAGCAGCCCAACCCCAGGGGCCTCTGGGGCCAACGTCCTGACTTTC.